The 8 T cell receptor beta chains given below trace back to one sample, sequenced in a study of OX40 agonist ivuxolimab in advanced cancers. Sequencing used immunoSEQ multiplex PCR; TCRdb keeps in-frame clones, though not all of them. This table holds 68,000 or so clones, around four fifths found once. The sample consisted of CD4+ or CD8+ T cells sorted from blood, taken in a trial of the OX40 agonist ivuxolimab. These receptors all stem from an adult with an advanced solid tumor such as melanoma, head and neck, liver or kidney cancer.

This clone was found once. The chain links TRBV2 to TRBJ2-2, with D possibly being TRBD1 or TRBD2 (5 bases each). Germline loops: CDR1 SNHLY, CDR2 FYNNEI. The length of the CDR3 is 12 residues. The germline V and J ends were trimmed by 6 bases and 6 bases, with 8 bases remaining between them. CDR3 residues: CASSRGPGELFF. The CDR3 DNA reads TGTGCCAGCAGCCGGGGCCCCGGGGAGCTGTTTTTT.

The chain uses TRBV29-1 and TRBJ2-7; 12 bases line up with TRBD1. Trimming removed 7 bases from V and 6 bases from J; junction bases left unmatched: 10. The CDR3 totals 14 residues. Germline V gives CDR1 SQVTM, CDR2 ANQGSEA. CDR3: CSAHAGTGGGEQYF. CDR3 coding DNA: TGCAGCGCCCACGCCGGGACAGGGGGCGGCGAGCAGTACTTC.

V is TRBV7-8 and J is TRBJ2-5; a possible D gene is TRBD1 (6 bases). Germline V gene lookup returns CDR1 SGHVS and CDR2 FQNEAQ. The CDR3 totals 16 residues. Between the trimmed V and J ends, which lost 2 bases and 5 bases, there was a span of 18 bases. The CDR3 here is CASSLTRLGAVETQYF. The CDR3, as DNA: TGTGCCAGCAGCTTAACTCGGCTGGGGGCCGTGGAGACCCAGTACTTC.

This clone was detected a few times. This rearrangement joins TRBV2 to TRBJ1-5; D remains unclear. The germline CDR1 and CDR2 sequences are SNHLY and FYNNEI. V was cut by 4 bases and J by 0 bases, with 7 bases left in between. The length of the CDR3 is 14 residues. The CDR3 region is CASSGIYSNQPQHF. CDR3 bases: TGTGCCAGCAGTGGGATTTATAGCAATCAGCCCCAGCATTTT.

In the case of this clone: Within the sample, other DNA sequences also encode this same CDR3. The chain recombines TRBV5-1 with TRBJ2-5, with D possibly TRBD1 on 6 matching bases. The CDR3 is 14 residues long. V was pared by 2 bases and J by 2 bases, with 10 bases between. Per the germline V gene, CDR1 is SGHRS and CDR2 is YFSETQ. The CDR3, as DNA: TGCGCCAGCAGCTTTGGGGACACACAAGAGACCCAGTACTTC. This encodes CASSFGDTQETQYF.

This chain connects TRBV2 to TRBJ1-4; TRBD1 might be the D (5 bases). The germline CDR1 and CDR2 sequences are SNHLY and FYNNEI. V lost 11 bases and J lost 7, with 14 bases in between. The CDR3 consists of 12 residues. CDR3 in amino acids: CAERGVAEKLFF. The CDR3 DNA reads TGTGCCGAAAGGGGAGTAGCTGAAAAACTGTTTTTT.

The chain links TRBV2 to TRBJ2-2, with TRBD2 identical over 12 bases. This CDR3 region has 16 residues. CDR1 and CDR2 from the germline V gene are SNHLY and FYNNEI. The V and J ends lost 8 bases and 1 base, in that order; junction bases with no gene match: 5. The CDR3 DNA reads TGTGCCAGCGCTGGACTAGCGGGAATGAACACCGGGGAGCTGTTTTTT. Protein product: CASAGLAGMNTGELFF.

This clone has just a few counts. This chain links TRBV6-1 with TRBJ1-5; D not resolved. Germline V gene lookup returns CDR1 MNHNS and CDR2 SASEGT. Trimming removed 3 bases from V and 11 bases from J, with 14 bases in between. This CDR3 spans 13 amino acids. The CDR3 sequence is CASSDSTLGAQHF. CDR3 bases: TGTGCCAGCAGTGATTCTACCCTTGGGGCCCAGCATTTT.